The 15 T cell receptor beta chains listed next were all sequenced from one sample in a study of shared clonotypes between healthy human individuals. Using immunoSEQ multiplex PCR, the repertoire was profiled, and TCRdb retains in-frame clones only, with some absent. The sample consists of millions of clones, roughly 93% of them appearing once. The sample was naive CD4+ T cells from PBMCs. The subset denotes: CD45RA+ positively selected. These receptors originate from a man aged 18 to 30 in good health. Some clones in this sample may be carry-over from other donors' samples.

The chain carries TRBV11-2 and TRBJ2-3; D not certain. This CDR3 contains 14 residues. Trimming shortened V by 5 bases and J by 3 bases, and 12 bases separated the two germline ends. The germline CDR1 and CDR2 sequences are SGHAT and FQNNGV. DNA for the CDR3: TGTGCCAGCAGCCTCGCTCTGGTTACAGATACGCAGTATTTT. Translation: CASSLALVTDTQYF.

The chain joins TRBV5-1 to TRBJ2-7; TRBD1 aligns across 8 bases. CDR3 length equals 16 residues. V lost 6 bases to trimming and J lost 4 bases; unmatched junction nucleotides: 15. In germline, CDR1 is SGHRS, CDR2 YFSETQ. The CDR3 DNA reads TGCGCCAGCACCAAAGGTGGGGCAGGGGGCTATTACGAGCAGTACTTC. It encodes CASTKGGAGGYYEQYF.

The rearrangement links TRBV7-2 to TRBJ2-7; D possibly corresponds to TRBD1 (5 bases). CDR3 length: 15 amino acids. The V gene's germline CDR1 is SGHTA and CDR2 FQGNSA. Trimming removed 3 bases at V and 6 bases at J, with 18 bases between. CDR3 sequence reads: CASSFTRDPQGEQYF. The CDR3 DNA sequence: TGTGCCAGCAGCTTCACTCGAGACCCCCAGGGCGAGCAGTACTTC.

The chain carries TRBV29-1 and TRBJ2-7; D may correspond to TRBD1 or TRBD2 (5 bases each). Trimming removed 8 bases from V and 2 bases from J, with 19 bases in between. This CDR3 region has 14 residues. CDR1 is SQVTM, CDR2 ANQGSEA, per germline. The CDR3 protein is CSTSSGQDPYEQYF. The CDR3, as DNA: TGCAGCACGTCGTCGGGGCAGGACCCCTACGAGCAGTACTTC.

This chain links TRBV5-6 with TRBJ2-7, with D perhaps TRBD2 (6 bases). The CDR3 consists of 16 residues. Deletions cut 3 bases from V and 0 bases from J, with 16 bases between. CDR1 SGHDT and CDR2 YYEEEE come from the germline V gene. The DNA for the CDR3 is TGTGCCAGCAGCTCTGAAGGGACTCTCGCCTCCTACGAGCAGTACTTC. It is translated as CASSSEGTLASYEQYF.

This sequence joins TRBV27 and TRBJ2-3; weak D call: TRBD2 (5 bases). V dropped 5 bases and J dropped 2 bases, with 14 bases sitting between them. The germline CDR1 and CDR2 sequences are MNHEY and SMNVEV (reference sequence). CDR3 length: 15 amino acids. This CDR3 is CASSPRTRSTDTQYF. As DNA, the CDR3 is TGTGCCAGCAGTCCCCGTACTAGATCCACAGATACGCAGTATTTT.

The genes are TRBV18 and TRBJ2-1; 15 bases are shared with TRBD2. Unmatched junction bases numbered 12, after V lost 2 bases and J lost 1 base. CDR1 is KGHSH and CDR2 is LQKENI in the germline V gene. The CDR3 totals 21 residues. The CDR3 nucleotides are TGTGCCAGCTCACCAAGGCGAATCGATGGACTAGCGGGAGGGTCCTACAATGAGCAGTTCTTC. Residues: CASSPRRIDGLAGGSYNEQFF. Together with reference TRBV18 and TRBJ2-1, the CDR3 gives the full variable domain: NAGVMQNPRHLVRRRGQEARLRCSPMKGHSHVYWYRQLPEEGLKFMVYLQKENIIDESGMPKERFSAEFPKEGPSILRIQQVVRGDSAAYFCASSPRRIDGLAGGSYNEQFFGPGTRLTVL.

This chain joins TRBV19 and TRBJ1-1, with 11 bases lining up with TRBD1. This CDR3 is built from 14 residues. From germline, CDR1 is LNHDA and CDR2 SQIVND (reference sequence). The V gene end was trimmed by 9 bases and the J gene end by 4 bases; junction bases not matched to a gene: 7. CDR3 bases: TGTGCCAGCAACCGAGGACAGGGGGCCACTGAAGCTTTCTTT. Its protein is CASNRGQGATEAFF. The full variable domain, in which reference TRBV19 and TRBJ1-1 provide the parts outside the CDR3, is DGGITQSPKYLFRKEGQNVTLSCEQNLNHDAMYWYRQDPGQGLRLIYYSQIVNDFQKGDIAEGYSVSREKKESFPLTVTSAQKNPTAFYLCASNRGQGATEAFFGQGTRLTVV.

This sequence joins TRBV7-2 and TRBJ2-7; perhaps TRBD2 as D (6 bases). This CDR3 spans 13 amino acids. Trimming shortened V by 0 bases and J by 6 bases, and 9 bases separated the two germline ends. The germline CDR1 and CDR2 sequences are SGHTA and FQGNSA. The CDR3 protein is CASSLAGLGEQYF. The CDR3, as DNA: TGTGCCAGCAGCTTAGCGGGACTCGGCGAGCAGTACTTC.

This sequence joins TRBV5-1 and TRBJ2-7, with 8 bases aligning to TRBD1. The CDR3 runs 15 residues. Germline V lookup: CDR1 SGHRS, CDR2 YFSETQ. J was trimmed by 2 bases and V by 4 bases; bases with no gene match: 8. CDR3 DNA sequence: TGCGCCAGCAGCCTCGGGACAGGACAAACCTACGAGCAGTACTTC. Amino acids: CASSLGTGQTYEQYF.

The chain is built from TRBV4-1 and TRBJ2-2; no definite D call. There are 12 residues in the CDR3. V lost 4 bases and J 4 bases, leaving 4 bases between the germline ends. Germline assignment: CDR1 MGHRA and CDR2 YSYEKL. The CDR3 nucleotides read TGCGCCAGCAGCCGTCCCACCGGGGAGCTGTTTTTT. This codes for CASSRPTGELFF.

This sequence joins TRBV11-2 and TRBJ2-5, with no clear D. The germline V gene encodes CDR1 SGHAT and CDR2 FQNNGV. The ends were cut back, 3 bases at V and 7 bases at J, with 18 bases in the middle. The CDR3 sequence is 15 residues long. CDR3 in amino acids: CASSFPSSRVGTQYF. DNA for the CDR3: TGTGCCAGCAGCTTCCCCAGCTCGAGAGTGGGGACCCAGTACTTC.

The rearrangement uses TRBV10-3 and TRBJ1-1; D unresolved. V was trimmed by 10 bases and J by 0 bases, leaving 21 bases between them. CDR3 size: 16 residues. Looked up from germline, CDR1 is ENHRY and CDR2 is SYGVKD. CDR3 DNA sequence: TGTGCCACGAAAGGCCAGCTGCGATTCATGAACACTGAAGCTTTCTTT. The encoded protein is CATKGQLRFMNTEAFF.

This chain joins TRBV18 and TRBJ2-1; the D is unclear. Trimming removed 3 bases at V and 9 bases at J, with 12 bases between. CDR1 and CDR2 (germline): KGHSH, LQKENI. This CDR3 has 13 amino acids. CDR3 in DNA: TGTGCCAGCTCACCTATCGTCCCCATTGAGCAGTTCTTC. Its protein is CASSPIVPIEQFF.

Turning to this clone: At the DNA level, this CDR3 is encoded by other sequences in the same sample as well. The chain employs TRBV7-2 and TRBJ2-7; 9 nucleotides agree with TRBD2. Germline CDR1 and CDR2: SGHTA and FQGNSA. The CDR3 has 16 residues. The trim removed 1 base at V and 0 bases at J, leaving 4 bases unmatched. The CDR3 DNA reads TGTGCCAGCAGCTTAGAAAGCGGGAGGAGCTCCTACGAGCAGTACTTC. This encodes CASSLESGRSSYEQYF.